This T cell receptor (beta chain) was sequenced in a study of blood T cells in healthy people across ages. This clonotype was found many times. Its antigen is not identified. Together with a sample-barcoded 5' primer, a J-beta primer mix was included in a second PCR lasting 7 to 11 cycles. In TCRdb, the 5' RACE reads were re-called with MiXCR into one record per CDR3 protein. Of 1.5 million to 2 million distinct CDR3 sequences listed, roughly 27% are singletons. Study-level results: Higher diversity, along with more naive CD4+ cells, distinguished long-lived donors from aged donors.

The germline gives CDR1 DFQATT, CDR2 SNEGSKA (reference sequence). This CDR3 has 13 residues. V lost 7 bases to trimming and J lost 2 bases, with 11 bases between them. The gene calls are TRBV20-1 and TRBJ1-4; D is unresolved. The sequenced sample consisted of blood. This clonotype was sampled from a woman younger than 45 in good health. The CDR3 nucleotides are TGCAGTGTTTCAAGGTCGACTAATGAAAAACTGTTTTTT. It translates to CSVSRSTNEKLFF.